The 29 T cell receptor beta chains listed next were all sequenced from one sample in a study of T-cell memory formation after mild COVID-19. TCRdb called the 5' RACE reads again in MiXCR, with one record for every CDR3 protein. The table has around 320,000 distinct CDR3 sequences, approximately 14% seen once. Sample: PBMCs or a T cell subset sorted from them (not recorded which). The receptors were gathered from a man in his late teens or twenties who had mild COVID-19 (a few samples of this study predate the infection). Cell type and time point are not known.

This clonotype was picked up many times. CDR3 region: CASSQVWAVSDTQYF. As DNA, the CDR3 is TGCGCCAGCAGCCAAGTCTGGGCTGTCTCAGATACGCAGTATTTT. This chain uses TRBV4-3 with TRBJ2-3; D remains unclear. CDR3 size: 15 residues. Germline CDR1 LGHNA, CDR2 YSLEER. V was clipped by 1 base and J by 4 bases, with 12 bases between them.

V usage is TRBV7-2 and J usage is TRBJ1-5; 10 bases fit TRBD1. After removal of 1 base from V and 6 bases from J, the junction contained 3 bases not matched to a gene. Germline CDR1 and CDR2: SGHTA and FQGNSA. CDR3 length: 15 amino acids. DNA of the CDR3: TGTGCCAGCAGCTTAGTTGGGGACAGGGGTCAGCCCCAGCATTTT. Translation: CASSLVGDRGQPQHF.

This chain connects TRBV6-5 to TRBJ1-6, with a possible D match to TRBD1 (5 bases). Germline-derived CDR1 and CDR2 are MNHEY and SVGAGI. The V and J ends lost 5 bases and 9 bases respectively, with 11 bases between them. CDR3 length equals 13 residues. The CDR3 DNA reads TGTGCCAGCAGTCCCAGGGAAGGTTCACCCCTCCACTTT. This gives the protein CASSPREGSPLHF.

The chain links TRBV6-5 to TRBJ1-6; tentatively, D is TRBD1 (5 bases). This CDR3 region has 15 residues. Per germline, CDR1 MNHEY and CDR2 SVGAGI. V was trimmed by 0 bases and J by 10 bases, leaving 13 bases between them. CDR3 protein: CASSYSWGGRSPLHF. In DNA, the CDR3 is TGTGCCAGCAGTTACTCGTGGGGGGGGAGATCACCCCTCCACTTT.

There are a few counts of this clonotype. The chain employs TRBV4-1 and TRBJ2-7; D may match TRBD1 or TRBD2 (5 bases each). This CDR3 region has 11 residues. The germline V gene has CDR1 MGHRA and CDR2 YSYEKL. V lost 8 bases and J 6 bases, leaving 11 bases between the germline ends. The CDR3 sequence: CASQFGGEQYF. CDR3 coding DNA: TGCGCCAGCCAGTTTGGGGGCGAGCAGTACTTC.

V usage is TRBV11-1 and J usage is TRBJ2-2, with D perhaps TRBD1 (6 bases). Trimming took off 3 bases at V and 5 bases at J, with 16 bases between the two ends. This CDR3 region has 16 residues. CDR1 and CDR2 from the germline V gene are SGHAT and FQDESV (reference sequence). This CDR3 is CASSLQGQGLTGELFF. The CDR3 DNA reads as TGTGCCAGCAGCTTGCAAGGGCAGGGGCTAACCGGGGAGCTGTTTTTT.

The J gene is TRBJ1-3, the V gene TRBV5-1; D ambiguous. Looked up from germline, CDR1 is SGHRS and CDR2 is YFSETQ. The CDR3 has 15 residues. V gave up 4 bases and J gave up 0 bases, with 11 bases separating them. DNA for the CDR3: TGCGCCAGCAGCATGTACGCCTCCTCTGGAAACACCATATATTTT. Its translation: CASSMYASSGNTIYF.

In this sample, this clonotype turned up a few times. The V gene is TRBV5-1, the J gene TRBJ2-2, with D perhaps TRBD1 (6 bases). The CDR3 has 14 amino acids. The germline CDR1 and CDR2 sequences are SGHRS and YFSETQ. The ends were cut back, 2 bases at V and 6 bases at J, with 11 bases in the middle. The CDR3 DNA reads TGCGCCAGCAGCTTAACAGGGTATCCCGGGGAGCTGTTTTTT. It yields the protein CASSLTGYPGELFF.

In this sample, this clonotype turned up once. In DNA form, the CDR3 reads TGTGCCAGCAGTCCCGGGACAGGGGGCAACACCGGGGAGCTGTTTTTT. It specifies CASSPGTGGNTGELFF. This chain joins TRBV6-5 and TRBJ2-2; 12 nucleotides match TRBD1. V trimming: 5 bases; J trimming: 2 bases; junction bases outside the gene matches: 3. The CDR3 loop spans 16 amino acids. CDR1 MNHEY and CDR2 SVGAGI come from the germline V gene.

This clonotype was seen only a few times. No conserved phenylalanine or tryptophan is present at the end of the CDR3, so a read error is the likely explanation. No DNA is shown, since the ends of the CDR3 on it are uncertain; the CDR3 is the one TCRdb lists. The V call is TRBV9, the J call TRBJ2-5; TRBD2, the D gene given by the table, was not confirmed from the DNA. The germline gives CDR1 SGDLS, CDR2 YYNGEE. The CDR3 region is 11 residues in length, termini included. CDR3: CASSTRVASFL.

J is TRBJ1-6 and V is TRBV30; possible D gene TRBD1, 6 bases. Germline values: CDR1 GTSNPN, CDR2 SVGIG (reference sequence). Trimming cost V 1 base and J 10 bases, with 11 bases left between them. The CDR3 totals 13 residues. CDR3 coding DNA: TGTGCCTGGAGTGATACAGGGTGGTCACCCCTCCACTTT. Amino acids: CAWSDTGWSPLHF.

Only a few counts were recorded for this clonotype. The chain carries TRBV28 and TRBJ2-7, with 8 bases aligning to TRBD1. Germline V gene lookup returns CDR1 MDHEN and CDR2 SYDVKM. The junction had 3 bases not matched to a gene; V was cut back by 6 bases and J by 2 bases. The CDR3 spans 13 residues. The chain's CDR3 is CASRTGEPYEQYV. CDR3 nucleotide sequence: TGTGCCAGCAGGACAGGGGAACCCTACGAGCAGTACGTC.

J is TRBJ1-5 and V is TRBV7-2; TRBD1 might be the D (6 bases). The V end was cut by 3 bases, the J end by 5 bases, with 11 bases between. The CDR3 contains 14 residues. Germline assignment: CDR1 SGHTA and CDR2 FQGNSA. CDR3 amino acids: CASSLGTWDQPQHF. CDR3 nucleotides: TGTGCCAGCAGCTTGGGGACATGGGATCAGCCCCAGCATTTT.

This clonotype came up a few times. V gene TRBV7-3 combines with J gene TRBJ1-1, with 9 bases that match TRBD1. The V gene's germline CDR1 is SGHTA and CDR2 FQGTGA. The junction had 12 bases not matched to a gene; V was cut back by 5 bases and J by 8 bases. This CDR3 region has 15 residues. The DNA for the CDR3 is TGTGCCAGCAGCCCAGGGACAGGGCTCCCGATGGAAGCTTTCTTT. Its translation: CASSPGTGLPMEAFF.

Here the CDR3 DNA reads TGCGCCAGCAGCCCTTTGGAGTCTACTAGCACAGATACGCAGTATTTT. Its protein product is CASSPLESTSTDTQYF. The genes are TRBV5-1 and TRBJ2-3; D is unclear. Germline lookup yields CDR1 SGHRS and CDR2 YFSETQ. The length of the CDR3 is 16 residues. Between the trimmed V and J ends, which lost 4 bases and 0 bases, there was a span of 15 bases.

In this sample, this clonotype turned up a few times. V usage is TRBV4-1 and J usage is TRBJ2-3; 9 bases agree with TRBD2. There are 19 residues in the CDR3. Germline V gene data show CDR1 as MGHRA and CDR2 as YSYEKL. Trimming took 2 bases from V and 2 from J; bases not matched to a gene: 14. CDR3 amino acids: CASSQRTAVVAGATDTQYF. CDR3 nucleotides: TGCGCCAGCAGCCAAAGGACGGCCGTTGTAGCGGGAGCCACAGATACGCAGTATTTT.

Ten or more counts support this clonotype. The chain employs TRBV6-5 and TRBJ2-7, with 11 bases aligning to TRBD1. V dropped 6 bases and J dropped 0; count of bases not matched to a gene: 7. Germline V CDR1 and CDR2: MNHEY, SVGAGI. The CDR3 has 16 amino acids. As DNA, the CDR3 is TGTGCCAGCAGACCTTCCGGGACAGGGGGCTCCTACGAGCAGTACGTC. This translates into CASRPSGTGGSYEQYV.

The genes are TRBV18 and TRBJ1-2; D remains ambiguous. V lost 6 bases and J lost 4, with 15 bases in between. The CDR3 runs 14 residues. From germline, CDR1 is KGHSH and CDR2 LQKENI. CDR3 sequence reads: CASSPNPGTYGYTF. DNA for the CDR3: TGTGCCAGCTCGCCAAATCCGGGTACCTATGGCTACACCTTC.

In its sample, this clonotype was seen a few times. DNA for the CDR3: TGTGCCTGGAGAGTAAGGGCTTGGGGAGAGCAGTACTTC. Amino acid sequence: CAWRVRAWGEQYF. The rearrangement joins TRBV30 to TRBJ2-7; D is uncertain. This CDR3 is 13 amino acids long. In germline, CDR1 is GTSNPN, CDR2 SVGIG (reference sequence). Trimming stripped 3 bases from V and 7 bases from J, with 16 bases between.

The sample holds a few counts of this clonotype. V is TRBV11-2 and J is TRBJ1-6, with unresolved D. The CDR3 is 15 amino acids. CDR1 and CDR2 (germline): SGHAT, FQNNGV. Trimming shortened V by 2 bases and J by 7 bases, and 12 bases separated the two germline ends. CDR3 nucleotide sequence: TGTGCCAGCAGCTTATACGAACACGGGAATTCACCCCTCCACTTT. This translates into CASSLYEHGNSPLHF.

Only a few counts were recorded for this clonotype. This sequence joins TRBV9 and TRBJ1-3; D remains unclear. CDR3 size: 16 residues. V shed 3 bases and J shed 4 bases, with 17 bases lying between them. Germline-derived CDR1 and CDR2 are SGDLS and YYNGEE. CDR3 bases: TGTGCCAGCAGCGCCCCCAAGGATGGTTCCGGAAACACCATATATTTT. The encoded protein is CASSAPKDGSGNTIYF.

This clonotype was seen a handful of times. The V gene is TRBV24-1, the J gene TRBJ2-5, with D possibly called TRBD1 or TRBD2 (5 bases each). V was trimmed by 3 bases and J by 5 bases, leaving 9 bases between them. From germline, CDR1 is KGHDR and CDR2 SFDVKD. This CDR3 spans 13 amino acids. In nucleotides, the CDR3 is TGTGCCACCAGTGATCCGGGGCAGGAGACCCAGTACTTC. It yields the protein CATSDPGQETQYF.

The CDR3 loop reads CASGPLAGDPRNTQYF. The CDR3 DNA reads TGTGCCAGCGGCCCACTAGCGGGGGACCCCAGGAATACGCAGTATTTT. The V and J genes are TRBV5-5 and TRBJ2-3, with 11 bases matching TRBD2. The CDR3 loop spans 16 amino acids. Germline CDR1 is SGHKS and CDR2 is YYEKEE (reference sequence). The ends lost 7 bases at V and 7 bases at J; junction bases unmatched: 14.

This clonotype was counted between two and nine times. V and J are TRBV18 and TRBJ2-1; 10 positions agree with TRBD1. Germline CDR1 and CDR2: KGHSH and LQKENI. The V and J ends lost 6 bases and 4 bases, in that order; junction bases with no gene match: 6. There are 15 residues in the CDR3. CDR3 amino acids: CASSRGQGGYNEQFF. In DNA form, the CDR3 reads TGTGCCAGCTCCCGTGGACAGGGGGGATACAATGAGCAGTTCTTC.

V is TRBV18 and J is TRBJ2-3; D gene uncertain. Germline V gives CDR1 KGHSH, CDR2 LQKENI. This CDR3 comprises 14 residues. V dropped 3 bases and J dropped 2 bases, with 9 bases sitting between them. The CDR3: CASSPGGFTDTQYF. In nucleotides, the CDR3 is TGTGCCAGCTCACCCGGCGGTTTCACAGATACGCAGTATTTT.

DNA for the CDR3: TGTGCCAGCAGCGTAGGCCCCTGGGATACGCAGTATTTT. This codes for CASSVGPWDTQYF. The chain joins TRBV9 to TRBJ2-3; D is unresolved. The CDR3 totals 13 residues. The V gene's germline CDR1 is SGDLS and CDR2 YYNGEE. Trimming took off 0 bases at V and 6 bases at J, with 8 bases between the two ends.

In its sample, this clonotype was seen a few times. The chain joins TRBV11-2 to TRBJ2-2, with 12 bases fitting TRBD2. Germline CDR1 is SGHAT and CDR2 is FQNNGV. The CDR3 length is 16 residues. The junction had 5 bases not matched to a gene; V was cut back by 4 bases and J by 5 bases. CDR3: CASSSQLAGGTGELFF. As DNA, the CDR3 is TGTGCCAGCAGCTCACAACTAGCGGGGGGAACCGGGGAGCTGTTTTTT.

The chain couples TRBV28 to TRBJ2-7; 7 nucleotides agree with TRBD1. Trimming cost V 4 bases and J 0 bases; bases outside gene matches: 3. There are 14 residues in the CDR3. Germline CDR1 MDHEN, CDR2 SYDVKM. CDR3 nucleotide sequence: TGTGCCAGCAGTTCCGGGACAGCCTCCTACGAGCAGTACGTC. It yields the protein CASSSGTASYEQYV.

J is TRBJ2-3 and V is TRBV12-3 or TRBV12-4; 11 bases map to TRBD1. CDR3 length: 13 amino acids. The ends lost 8 bases at V and 5 bases at J; junction bases unmatched: 3. CDR3 sequence (DNA): TGTGCCAGCGGTGGGACAGGGGGAGATACGCAGTATTTT. Protein: CASGGTGGDTQYF.